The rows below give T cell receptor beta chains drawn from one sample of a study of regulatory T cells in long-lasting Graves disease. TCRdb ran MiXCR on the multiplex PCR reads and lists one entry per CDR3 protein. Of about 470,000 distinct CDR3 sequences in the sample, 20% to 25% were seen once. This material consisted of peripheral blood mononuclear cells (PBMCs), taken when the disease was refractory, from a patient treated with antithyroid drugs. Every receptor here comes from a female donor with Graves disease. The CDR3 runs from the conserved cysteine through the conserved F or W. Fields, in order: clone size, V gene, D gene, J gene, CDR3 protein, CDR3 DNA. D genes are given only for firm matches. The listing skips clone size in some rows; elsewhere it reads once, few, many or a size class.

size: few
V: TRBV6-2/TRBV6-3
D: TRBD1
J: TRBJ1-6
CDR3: CASRGQINSPLHF
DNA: TGTGCCAGCAGGGGACAGATTAATTCACCCCTCCACTTT

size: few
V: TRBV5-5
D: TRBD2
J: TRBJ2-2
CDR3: CASSEGTSGRGTGELFF
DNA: TGTGCCAGCAGCGAGGGGACTAGCGGGAGAGGGACCGGGGAGCTGTTTTTT

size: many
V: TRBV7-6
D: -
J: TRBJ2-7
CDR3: CASSLGQEQTYEQYF
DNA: TGTGCCAGCAGCTTAGGACAGGAACAGACCTACGAGCAGTACTTC

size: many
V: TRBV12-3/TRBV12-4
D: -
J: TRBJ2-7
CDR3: CASSIWQGNYEQYF
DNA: TGTGCCAGCAGTATCTGGCAGGGGAACTACGAGCAGTACTTC

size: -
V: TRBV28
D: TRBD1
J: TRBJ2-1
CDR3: CASGMMTGAYNEQFF
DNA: TGTGCCAGCGGGATGATGACAGGGGCGTACAATGAGCAGTTCTTC

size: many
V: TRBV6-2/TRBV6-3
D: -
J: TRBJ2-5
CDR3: CASSLGGYETQYF
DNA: TGTGCCAGCAGTTTAGGGGGGTACGAGACCCAGTACTTC

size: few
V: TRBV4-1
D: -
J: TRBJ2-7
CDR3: CASSQDLWGARGYEQYF
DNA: TGCGCCAGCAGCCAAGATTTGTGGGGGGCGAGGGGCTACGAGCAGTACTTC

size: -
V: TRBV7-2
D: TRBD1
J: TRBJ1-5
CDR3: CASSLGQGREQPQHF
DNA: TGTGCCAGCAGCCTGGGACAGGGGAGAGAACAGCCCCAGCATTTT

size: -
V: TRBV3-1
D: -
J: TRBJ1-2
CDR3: CASSQDDLTNGYTF
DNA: TGTGCCAGCAGCCAAGATGATTTAACGAATGGCTACACCTTC

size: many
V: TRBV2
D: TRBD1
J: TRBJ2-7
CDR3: CASTGAGTGIYEQYF
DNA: TGTGCCAGCACTGGAGCCGGGACAGGGATCTACGAGCAGTACTTC

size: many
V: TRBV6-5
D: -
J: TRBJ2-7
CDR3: CASSYSLARRQYF
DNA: TGTGCCAGCAGTTACTCTCTTGCTAGACGGCAGTACTTC

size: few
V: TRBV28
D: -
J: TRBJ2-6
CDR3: CASTVGWVSGANVLTF
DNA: TGTGCCAGCACCGTCGGGTGGGTGTCCGGGGCCAACGTCCTGACTTTC

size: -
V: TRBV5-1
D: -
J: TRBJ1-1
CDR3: CASSLGGGAGLTNTEAFF
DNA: TGCGCCAGCAGCTTGGGTGGCGGGGCAGGGCTCACGAACACTGAAGCTTTCTTT

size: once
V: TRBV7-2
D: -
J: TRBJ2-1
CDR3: CASSHSSGNNEQFF
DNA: TGTGCCAGCAGCCATTCGTCGGGCAACAATGAGCAGTTCTTC

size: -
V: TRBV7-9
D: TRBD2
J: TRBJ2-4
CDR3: CASSRPGGRENIQYF
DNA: TGTGCCAGCAGCCGCCCAGGCGGGAGGGAAAACATTCAGTACTTC

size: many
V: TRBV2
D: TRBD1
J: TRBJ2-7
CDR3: CASLDRDSYEQYF
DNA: TGTGCCAGTCTAGACAGGGACTCCTACGAGCAGTACTTC

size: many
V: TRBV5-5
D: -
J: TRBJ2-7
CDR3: CASSSRLGGYEQYF
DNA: TGTGCCAGCAGCTCCCGTTTGGGCGGCTACGAGCAGTACTTC

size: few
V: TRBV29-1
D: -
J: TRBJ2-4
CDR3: CSVIYKNIQYF
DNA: TGCAGCGTAATATACAAAAACATTCAGTACTTC

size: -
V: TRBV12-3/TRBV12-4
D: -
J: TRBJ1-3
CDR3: CASSLGRTSGNTIYF
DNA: TGTGCCAGCAGTTTAGGGCGGACCTCTGGAAACACCATATATTTT

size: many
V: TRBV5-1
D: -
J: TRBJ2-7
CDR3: CASSLDGKSYEQYF
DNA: TGCGCCAGCAGCTTGGACGGGAAATCCTACGAGCAGTACTTC

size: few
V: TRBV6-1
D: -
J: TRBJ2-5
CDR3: CASIPTGGTQETQYF
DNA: TGTGCCAGCATCCCTACTGGGGGGACGCAAGAGACCCAGTACTTC

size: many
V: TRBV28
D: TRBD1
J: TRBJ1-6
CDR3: CASRAQGGINSPLHF
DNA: TGTGCCAGCAGGGCACAGGGGGGAATCAATTCACCCCTCCACTTT

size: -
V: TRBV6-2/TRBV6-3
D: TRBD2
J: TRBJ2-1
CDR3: CASSEGLTSRTYNEQFF
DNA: TGTGCCAGCAGTGAAGGCCTGACTAGCAGGACCTACAATGAGCAGTTCTTC

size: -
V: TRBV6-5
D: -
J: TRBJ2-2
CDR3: CASSYTGGGGELFF
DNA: TGTGCCAGCAGTTACACAGGGGGGGGCGGGGAGCTGTTTTTT

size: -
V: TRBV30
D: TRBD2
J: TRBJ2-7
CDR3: CAWGLAATYEQYF
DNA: TGTGCCTGGGGACTAGCGGCCACCTACGAGCAGTACTTC

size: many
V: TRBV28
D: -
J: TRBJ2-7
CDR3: CASSFGGAREQYF
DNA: TGTGCCAGCAGTTTTGGGGGGGCCCGGGAGCAGTACTTC

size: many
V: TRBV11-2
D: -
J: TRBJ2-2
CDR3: CASTTSGGLNTGELFF
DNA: TGTGCCAGCACCACCTCAGGAGGGCTTAACACCGGGGAGCTGTTTTTT

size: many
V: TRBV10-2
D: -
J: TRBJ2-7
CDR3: CASSEVRGSTYEQYF
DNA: TGCGCCAGCAGTGAGGTACGGGGATCCACCTACGAGCAGTACTTC